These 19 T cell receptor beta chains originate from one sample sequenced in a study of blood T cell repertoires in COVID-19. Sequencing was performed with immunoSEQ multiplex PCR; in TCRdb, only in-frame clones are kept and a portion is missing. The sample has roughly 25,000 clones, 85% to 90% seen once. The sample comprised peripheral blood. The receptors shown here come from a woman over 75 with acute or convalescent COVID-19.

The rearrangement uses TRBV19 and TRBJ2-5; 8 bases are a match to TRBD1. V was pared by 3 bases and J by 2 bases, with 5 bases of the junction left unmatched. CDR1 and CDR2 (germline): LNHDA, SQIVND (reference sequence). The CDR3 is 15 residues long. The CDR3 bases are TGTGCCAGTAGTATTACAGGGGGAAAACAAGAGACCCAGTACTTC. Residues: CASSITGGKQETQYF.

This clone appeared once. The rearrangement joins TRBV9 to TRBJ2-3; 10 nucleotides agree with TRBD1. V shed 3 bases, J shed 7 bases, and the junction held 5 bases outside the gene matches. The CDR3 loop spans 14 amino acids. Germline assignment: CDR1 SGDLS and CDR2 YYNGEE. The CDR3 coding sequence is TGTGCCAGCAGCGAGGGACAGGGGCCCTATACGCAGTATTTT. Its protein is CASSEGQGPYTQYF.

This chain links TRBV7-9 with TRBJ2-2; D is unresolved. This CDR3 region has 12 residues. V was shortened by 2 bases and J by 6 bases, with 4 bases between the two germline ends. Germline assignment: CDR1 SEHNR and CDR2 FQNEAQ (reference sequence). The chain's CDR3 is CASSLTAGELFF. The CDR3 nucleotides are TGTGCCAGCAGCTTAACGGCCGGGGAGCTGTTTTTT.

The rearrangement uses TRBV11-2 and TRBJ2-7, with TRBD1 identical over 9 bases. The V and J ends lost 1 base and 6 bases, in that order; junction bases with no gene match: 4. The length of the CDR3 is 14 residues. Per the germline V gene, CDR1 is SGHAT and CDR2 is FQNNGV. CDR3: CASSLGTGATEQYF. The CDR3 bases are TGTGCCAGCAGCTTAGGGACAGGGGCTACCGAGCAGTACTTC.

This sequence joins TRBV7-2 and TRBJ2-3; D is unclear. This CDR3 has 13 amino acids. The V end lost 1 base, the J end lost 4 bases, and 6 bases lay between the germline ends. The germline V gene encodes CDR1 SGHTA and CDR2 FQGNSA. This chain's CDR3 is CASSLVRADTQYF. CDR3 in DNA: TGTGCCAGCAGCTTAGTTCGGGCAGATACGCAGTATTTT.

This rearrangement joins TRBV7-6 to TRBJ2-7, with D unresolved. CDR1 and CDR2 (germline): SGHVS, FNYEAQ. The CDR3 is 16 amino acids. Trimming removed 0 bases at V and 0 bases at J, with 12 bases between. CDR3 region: CASSLAEDPTSYEQYF. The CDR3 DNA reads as TGTGCCAGCAGCTTAGCAGAGGATCCCACCTCCTACGAGCAGTACTTC.

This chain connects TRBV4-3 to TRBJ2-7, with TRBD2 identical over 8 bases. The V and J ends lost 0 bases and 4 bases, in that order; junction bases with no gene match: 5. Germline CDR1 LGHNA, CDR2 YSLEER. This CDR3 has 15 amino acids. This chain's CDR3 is CASSQDGRGGYEQYF. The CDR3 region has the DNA TGCGCCAGCAGCCAAGACGGGAGGGGTGGGTACGAGCAGTACTTC.

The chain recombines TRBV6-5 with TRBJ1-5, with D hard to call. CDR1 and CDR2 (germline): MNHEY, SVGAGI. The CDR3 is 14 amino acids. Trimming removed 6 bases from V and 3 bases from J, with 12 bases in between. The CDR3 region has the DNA TGTGCCAGCAGCCCCGGGGAGCTCAATCAGCCCCAGCATTTT. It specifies CASSPGELNQPQHF.

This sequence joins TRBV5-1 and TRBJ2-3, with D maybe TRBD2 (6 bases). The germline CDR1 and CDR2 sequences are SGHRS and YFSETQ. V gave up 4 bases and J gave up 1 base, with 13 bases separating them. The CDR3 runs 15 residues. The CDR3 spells CASSPLGGGTDTQYF. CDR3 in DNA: TGCGCCAGCAGCCCTCTAGGAGGGGGCACAGATACGCAGTATTTT.

The CDR3 DNA sequence: TGTGCCAGCAGCTCGACTAGCGCCAACTACAATGAGCAGTTCTTC. The encoded protein is CASSSTSANYNEQFF. The rearrangement links TRBV7-2 to TRBJ2-1; 8 bases are shared with TRBD2. J lost 3 bases, V lost 4 bases, and 5 bases had no gene match. Germline assignment: CDR1 SGHTA and CDR2 FQGNSA. The CDR3 spans 15 residues.

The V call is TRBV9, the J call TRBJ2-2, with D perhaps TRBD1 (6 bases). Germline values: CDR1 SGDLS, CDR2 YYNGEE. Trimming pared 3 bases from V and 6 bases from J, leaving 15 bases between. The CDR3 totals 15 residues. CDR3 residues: CASSEMGAYAGELFF. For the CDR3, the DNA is TGTGCCAGCAGCGAAATGGGGGCGTACGCCGGGGAGCTGTTTTTT.

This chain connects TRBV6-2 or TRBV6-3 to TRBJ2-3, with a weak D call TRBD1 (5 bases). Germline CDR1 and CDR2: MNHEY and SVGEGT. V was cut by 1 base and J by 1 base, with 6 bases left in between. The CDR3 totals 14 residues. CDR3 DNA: TGTGCCAGCAGTTACTTGGGGCGCACAGATACGCAGTATTTT. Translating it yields CASSYLGRTDTQYF.

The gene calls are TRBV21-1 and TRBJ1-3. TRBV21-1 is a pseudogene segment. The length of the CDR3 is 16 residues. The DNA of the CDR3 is TGTGCCAGCAGTTGGGAGGAGGGACCGCGAGGAAACACCATATATTTT. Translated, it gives CASSWEEGPRGNTIYF.

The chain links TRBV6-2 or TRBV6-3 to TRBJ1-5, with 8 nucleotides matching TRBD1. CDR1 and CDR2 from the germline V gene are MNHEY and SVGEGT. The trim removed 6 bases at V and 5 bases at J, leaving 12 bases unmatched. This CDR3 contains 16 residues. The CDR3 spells CASSRISQGVDQPQHF. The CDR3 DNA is TGTGCCAGCAGCCGGATTTCACAGGGGGTCGATCAGCCCCAGCATTTT.

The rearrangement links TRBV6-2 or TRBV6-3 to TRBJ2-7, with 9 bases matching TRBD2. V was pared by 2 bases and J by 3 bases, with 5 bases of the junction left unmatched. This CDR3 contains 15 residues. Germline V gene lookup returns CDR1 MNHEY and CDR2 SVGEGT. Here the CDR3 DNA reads TGTGCCAGCAGTTACACCCTTAGCGGGGGCTACGAGCAGTACTTC. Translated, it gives CASSYTLSGGYEQYF.

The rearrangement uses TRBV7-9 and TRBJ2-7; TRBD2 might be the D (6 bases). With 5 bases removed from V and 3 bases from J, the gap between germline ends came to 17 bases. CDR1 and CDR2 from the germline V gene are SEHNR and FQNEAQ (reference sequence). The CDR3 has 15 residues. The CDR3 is CASSRGGSGNYEQYF. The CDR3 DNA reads TGTGCCAGCAGCCGGGGAGGTAGCGGAAACTACGAGCAGTACTTC.

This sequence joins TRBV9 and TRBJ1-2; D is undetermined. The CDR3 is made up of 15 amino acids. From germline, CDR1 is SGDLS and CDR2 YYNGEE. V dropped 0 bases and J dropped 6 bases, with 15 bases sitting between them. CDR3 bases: TGTGCCAGCAGCGTAGAATATTGGGGAGGCCATGGCTACACCTTC. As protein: CASSVEYWGGHGYTF.

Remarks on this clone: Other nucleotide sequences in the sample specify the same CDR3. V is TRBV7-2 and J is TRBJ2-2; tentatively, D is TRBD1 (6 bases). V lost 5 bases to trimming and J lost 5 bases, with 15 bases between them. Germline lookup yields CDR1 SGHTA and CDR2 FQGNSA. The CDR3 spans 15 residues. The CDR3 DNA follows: TGTGCCAGCAGCCTGACCGGGACAACGACCGGGGAGCTGTTTTTT. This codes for CASSLTGTTTGELFF. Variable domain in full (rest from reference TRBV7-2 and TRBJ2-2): GAGVSQSPSNKVTEKGKDVELRCDPISGHTALYWYRQSLGQGLEFLIYFQGNSAPDKSGLPSDRFSAERTGGSVSTLTIQRTQQEDSAVYLCASSLTGTTTGELFFGEGSRLTVL.

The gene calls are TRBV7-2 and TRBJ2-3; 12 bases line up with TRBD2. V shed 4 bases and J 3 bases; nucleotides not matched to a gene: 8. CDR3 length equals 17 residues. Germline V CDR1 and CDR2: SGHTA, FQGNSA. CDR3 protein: CASSSVLLAGGTDTQYF. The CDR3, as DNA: TGTGCCAGCAGCTCCGTCCTCCTAGCGGGGGGGACAGATACGCAGTATTTT.